Below are 13 T cell receptor beta chains sequenced from a single sample in a study of cytotoxic CD8 clonotypes in ibrutinib-treated CLL. Sequencing used immunoSEQ multiplex PCR; TCRdb keeps in-frame clones, though not all of them. Of around 200,000 clones listed, roughly three quarters are singletons. The source was PBMCs, collected after 12 months of ibrutinib treatment. The receptors here all came from a human donor with chronic lymphocytic leukemia.

The DNA of the CDR3 is TGTGCCAGCAGTAAGATGAGGGACACTGAAGCTTTCTTT. Protein product: CASSKMRDTEAFF. The rearrangement links TRBV6-1 to TRBJ1-1; D remains ambiguous. V lost 5 bases to trimming and J lost 3 bases, with 10 bases between them. The V gene's germline CDR1 is MNHNS and CDR2 SASEGT. The CDR3 has 13 residues.

V gene TRBV6-5 combines with J gene TRBJ1-1, with D maybe TRBD1 (6 bases). This CDR3 has 16 amino acids. V shed 2 bases and J shed 1 base, with 14 bases lying between them. Germline CDR1 is MNHEY and CDR2 is SVGAGI. The CDR3 region has the DNA TGTGCCAGCAGTTACGGAGGGGGAGTTGGGAACACTGAAGCTTTCTTT. It encodes CASSYGGGVGNTEAFF.

A note on this clone: This specimen includes other DNA sequences encoding the same CDR3. The rearrangement joins TRBV7-9 to TRBJ1-5, with D possibly TRBD1 on 6 matching bases. The V gene's germline CDR1 is SEHNR and CDR2 FQNEAQ (reference sequence). The CDR3 runs 13 residues. V lost 5 bases to trimming and J lost 4 bases, with 9 bases between them. The CDR3 coding sequence is TGTGCCAGCAGCCTCCAGGGGAATCAGCCCCAGCATTTT. Protein: CASSLQGNQPQHF.

This clone was picked up a small number of times. One end of the junction does not line up with germline, which may come from a read error. J is TRBJ2-2 and V is TRBV7-7; D not resolved. This CDR3 contains 13 residues. Germline CDR1 and CDR2: SSHAT and FNYEAQ (reference sequence). CDR3 DNA sequence: TGTGCTAGCAGCTTAGTTCGGGCCGGGGAGCTGTTTTTT. It encodes CASSLVRAGELFF.

This clone came up a few times. V gene TRBV2 combines with J gene TRBJ2-5; 10 nucleotides agree with TRBD1. The germline V gene has CDR1 SNHLY and CDR2 FYNNEI. The V and J ends lost 6 bases and 5 bases, in that order; junction bases with no gene match: 3. The CDR3 length is 13 residues. CDR3 bases: TGTGCCAGCAGGGGGGGACAGGGGGAGACCCAGTACTTC. Amino acids: CASRGGQGETQYF.

This clone was counted between two and nine times. This rearrangement joins TRBV4-3 to TRBJ2-2, with TRBD2 as a possible D gene (6 bases). With 0 bases removed from V and 3 bases from J, the gap between germline ends came to 14 bases. This CDR3 is 17 amino acids long. Germline V gene lookup returns CDR1 LGHNA and CDR2 YSLEER. CDR3 sequence (DNA): TGCGCCAGCAGCCAAGATCCGACGGGAGTAGACACCGGGGAGCTGTTTTTT. This gives the protein CASSQDPTGVDTGELFF.

The V call is TRBV6-5, the J call TRBJ2-5, with 9 nucleotides matching TRBD2. V shed 6 bases and J 1 base; nucleotides not matched to a gene: 3. The CDR3 length is 14 residues. CDR1 MNHEY and CDR2 SVGAGI come from the germline V gene. The CDR3 region is CASRGLAAQETQYF. CDR3 coding DNA: TGTGCCAGCAGGGGACTAGCCGCCCAAGAGACCCAGTACTTC.

V usage is TRBV5-1 and J usage is TRBJ2-2, with 8 bases fitting TRBD2. This CDR3 has 15 amino acids. V was pared by 0 bases and J by 6 bases, with 4 bases of the junction left unmatched. Germline V CDR1 and CDR2: SGHRS, YFSETQ. The CDR3 region has the DNA TGCGCCAGCAGCTTGGTCCTAGCGGGCCCCGGGGAGCTGTTTTTT. It translates to CASSLVLAGPGELFF. The full variable domain, completed using reference TRBV5-1 and TRBJ2-2, is KAGVTQTPRYLIKTRGQQVTLSCSPISGHRSVSWYQQTPGQGLQFLFEYFSETQRNKGNFPGRFSGRQFSNSRSEMNVSTLELGDSALYLCASSLVLAGPGELFFGEGSRLTVL.

This clone has a handful of counts. This sequence joins TRBV7-3 and TRBJ2-2; 9 bases align to TRBD2. Germline trimming cut 3 bases from V and 5 bases from J; bases unmatched to any gene: 4. The V gene's germline CDR1 is SGHTA and CDR2 FQGTGA. This CDR3 has 15 amino acids. The CDR3 sequence is CASSFSTSGTGELFF. Written as DNA, the CDR3 is TGTGCCAGCAGCTTTTCGACTAGCGGTACCGGGGAGCTGTTTTTT.

V gene TRBV13 combines with J gene TRBJ1-1, with TRBD1 matching 7 bases. CDR3 length: 15 residues. The trim removed 2 bases at V and 2 bases at J, leaving 5 bases unmatched. Germline V gives CDR1 PRHDT, CDR2 FYEKMQ (reference sequence). The CDR3 here is CASSLTDRENTEAFF. As DNA, the CDR3 is TGTGCCAGCAGCTTAACCGACAGGGAAAACACTGAAGCTTTCTTT.

This rearrangement joins TRBV7-2 to TRBJ1-4, with D perhaps TRBD1 (6 bases). V was trimmed by 5 bases and J by 6 bases, leaving 13 bases between them. Germline values: CDR1 SGHTA, CDR2 FQGNSA. This CDR3 is built from 14 residues. CDR3 residues: CASSPAAGDEKLFF. The DNA of the CDR3 is TGTGCCAGCAGCCCTGCGGCAGGGGATGAAAAACTGTTTTTT.

This rearrangement joins TRBV7-2 to TRBJ2-7; TRBD1 matches at 9 bases. The CDR3 spans 15 residues. Per germline, CDR1 SGHTA and CDR2 FQGNSA. V shed 5 bases and J 7 bases; nucleotides not matched to a gene: 12. The CDR3 protein is CASSLGGTGLGEQYF. The CDR3 DNA reads as TGTGCCAGCAGCCTCGGCGGGACAGGGCTGGGTGAGCAGTACTTC.

The chain combines TRBV30 with TRBJ1-2, with D perhaps TRBD1 (6 bases). The CDR3 has 10 residues. The V gene's germline CDR1 is GTSNPN and CDR2 SVGIG (reference sequence). V lost 3 bases, J lost 8 bases, and 7 bases lay in between. The CDR3 region has the DNA TGTGCCTGGAGACAGGGAGGCTACACCTTC. Translation: CAWRQGGYTF.